Following are 8 T cell receptor beta chains from one sample sequenced in a study of T cell changes during pregnancy in multiple sclerosis. Method: immunoSEQ multiplex PCR; TCRdb's copy keeps in-frame clones and lacks some. The table shows 100,000 or so clones, with almost 95% occurring only once. Specimen: peripheral blood, collected before pregnancy. Receptors were obtained from a female donor with multiple sclerosis, enrolled in a pregnancy study.

This sequence joins TRBV19 and TRBJ2-2, with 8 bases lining up with TRBD1. The CDR3 loop spans 14 amino acids. Trimming took 3 bases from V and 6 from J; bases not matched to a gene: 3. Germline V CDR1 and CDR2: LNHDA, SQIVND (reference sequence). CDR3 in DNA: TGTGCCAGTAGTATTGCAGGGGGCCCCGGGGAGCTGTTTTTT. Translated, it gives CASSIAGGPGELFF.

The V call is TRBV29-1, the J call TRBJ2-2; D call uncertain. The length of the CDR3 is 12 residues. With 4 bases removed from V and 1 base from J, the gap between germline ends came to 4 bases. Germline V gene lookup returns CDR1 SQVTM and CDR2 ANQGSEA. CDR3 protein: CSVAGNTGELFF. In nucleotides, the CDR3 is TGCAGCGTTGCGGGGAACACCGGGGAGCTGTTTTTT.

This chain links TRBV19 with TRBJ1-2; D might be TRBD1 (5 bases). Germline-derived CDR1 and CDR2 are LNHDA and SQIVND (reference sequence). Trimming shortened V by 7 bases and J by 8 bases, and 11 bases separated the two germline ends. This CDR3 is built from 11 residues. Written as DNA, the CDR3 is TGTGCCAGTACGCCGGGGGTCGGCTACACCTTC. Amino acid sequence: CASTPGVGYTF.

The V call is TRBV4-1, the J call TRBJ1-1; 7 bases fit TRBD1. The length of the CDR3 is 16 residues. V was pared by 0 bases and J by 5 bases, with 9 bases of the junction left unmatched. Germline V gives CDR1 MGHRA, CDR2 YSYEKL. The CDR3 sequence is CASSQERQGGKTEAFF. CDR3 nucleotide sequence: TGCGCCAGCAGCCAAGAACGACAGGGTGGAAAGACTGAAGCTTTCTTT.

The chain combines TRBV11-2 with TRBJ2-3; TRBD1 agrees at 7 bases. V shed 1 base, J shed 2 bases, and the junction held 3 bases outside the gene matches. Per the germline V gene, CDR1 is SGHAT and CDR2 is FQNNGV. The CDR3 runs 15 residues. The CDR3 protein is CASSLGQGATDTQYF. The CDR3 coding sequence is TGTGCCAGCAGCTTAGGACAGGGCGCCACAGATACGCAGTATTTT.

The rearrangement joins TRBV2 to TRBJ1-1; a possible D gene is TRBD1 (5 bases). Germline CDR1 is SNHLY and CDR2 is FYNNEI. V dropped 5 bases and J dropped 0 bases, with 10 bases sitting between them. The length of the CDR3 is 14 residues. The CDR3 nucleotides are TGTGCCAGCAGTAACAGACAGATGAACACTGAAGCTTTCTTT. This sequence encodes CASSNRQMNTEAFF.

The chain recombines TRBV30 with TRBJ2-2; D possibly corresponds to TRBD2 (6 bases). Germline CDR1 reads GTSNPN; CDR2 reads SVGIG (reference sequence). V was pared by 2 bases and J by 4 bases, with 14 bases between. The CDR3 spans 15 residues. CDR3 amino acids: CAWSRRGPATGELFF. Here the CDR3 DNA reads TGTGCCTGGAGTCGGAGGGGACCGGCCACCGGGGAGCTGTTTTTT.

The rearrangement uses TRBV18 and TRBJ1-1; no clear D. V was shortened by 0 bases and J by 5 bases, with 7 bases between the two germline ends. The CDR3 runs to 13 residues. The germline V gene has CDR1 KGHSH and CDR2 LQKENI. This CDR3 is CASSPPGGTEAFF. CDR3 bases: TGTGCCAGCTCACCACCGGGAGGGACTGAAGCTTTCTTT.